This T cell receptor (beta chain) was profiled in a study of CD8 T cells in Susac syndrome. About the study: Patients with Susac syndrome were therapy-naive, on corticosteroids, or on intravenous immunoglobulin alone at blood draw.

V trimming: 4 bases; J trimming: 2 bases; junction bases outside the gene matches: 19. This CDR3 is built from 19 residues. Germline loops: CDR1 GTSNPN, CDR2 SVGIG (reference sequence). An input of about 0.5 to 1 ug of RNA was subjected to reverse transcription using random hexamers. Multiplex PCR with immunoSEQ amplified the TCR beta CDR3 across 54 Vbeta and 13 Jbeta. Each CDR3 protein is one row after TCRdb ran MiXCR on the immunoSEQ multiplex PCR reads. Counted here are 150,000 or so distinct CDR3 sequences, 85% to 95% occurring once; the ten biggest clones make up 0.14%. TEMRA cells were FACS-enriched, and CD8+ and CD4+ T cells were isolated negatively.

The V and J genes are TRBV30 and TRBJ2-7; 11 nucleotides agree with TRBD2. The source material was CD4+ T cells from PBMCs. This receptor was obtained from a human donor with Susac syndrome. CDR3 DNA: TGTGCCTGGACAAACTTCCACCCGCCGGGACTAGCGGCCACCTACGAGCAGTACTTC. Protein: CAWTNFHPPGLAATYEQYF.